These T cell receptor beta chains were read from a single sample in a study of cytomegalovirus exposure and HLA in healthy donors. Clones were read by immunoSEQ multiplex PCR, and TCRdb kept only the in-frame ones, dropping some. This sample's table has 63,000 or so clones. Sequenced: PBMCs. The receptors were gathered from a boy aged 5-17 years in good health and CMV-seronegative. CDR3s include the opening cysteine and the closing phenylalanine or tryptophan. D genes are given only for firm matches.

d_gene: TRBD1; v_gene: TRBV29-1; j_gene: TRBJ2-7; CDR3aa: CSVSGTGLSYEQYF; CDR3nt: TGCAGCGTTTCCGGGACAGGCCTCTCCTACGAGCAGTACTTC
d_gene: .; v_gene: TRBV6-4; j_gene: TRBJ2-6; CDR3aa: CASSELSGANVLTF; CDR3nt: TGTGCCAGCAGTGAACTCTCTGGGGCCAACGTCCTGACTTTC
d_gene: TRBD1; v_gene: TRBV7-8; j_gene: TRBJ1-4; CDR3aa: CASSPRDSGREKLFF; CDR3nt: TGTGCCAGCAGCCCTCGGGACAGCGGGAGGGAAAAACTGTTTTTT
d_gene: .; v_gene: TRBV13; j_gene: TRBJ1-3; CDR3aa: CASSYSSSGGNTIYF; CDR3nt: TGTGCCAGCAGCTACTCATCCTCGGGTGGAAACACCATATATTTT
d_gene: .; v_gene: TRBV14; j_gene: TRBJ2-2; CDR3aa: CASSHQSGSYTGELFF; CDR3nt: TGTGCCAGCAGCCACCAGAGCGGGTCCTACACCGGGGAGCTGTTTTTT
d_gene: .; v_gene: TRBV12-5; j_gene: TRBJ1-1; CDR3aa: CASGLVQLEPTEAFF; CDR3nt: TGTGCTAGTGGTTTGGTACAGTTAGAGCCCACTGAAGCTTTCTTT
d_gene: .; v_gene: TRBV4-1; j_gene: TRBJ1-1; CDR3aa: CASSRRGGGALNTEAFF; CDR3nt: TGCGCCAGCAGCCGGCGGGGGGGCGGGGCGTTGAACACTGAAGCTTTCTTT
d_gene: .; v_gene: TRBV19; j_gene: TRBJ1-1; CDR3aa: CASSVLLQNTEAFF; CDR3nt: TGTGCCAGTAGTGTGTTACTACAGAACACTGAAGCTTTCTTT
d_gene: TRBD1; v_gene: TRBV2; j_gene: TRBJ1-1; CDR3aa: CASSEQGAMNTEAFF; CDR3nt: TGTGCCAGCAGTGAACAGGGGGCAATGAACACTGAAGCTTTCTTT
d_gene: .; v_gene: TRBV7-3; j_gene: TRBJ2-1; CDR3aa: CASSSTTSTQQFF; CDR3nt: TGTGCCAGCAGTTCTACTACTTCCACCCAGCAGTTCTTC
d_gene: .; v_gene: TRBV10-3; j_gene: TRBJ2-6; CDR3aa: CAISGPGQSSGANVLTF; CDR3nt: TGTGCCATCAGTGGACCGGGACAATCCTCTGGGGCCAACGTCCTGACTTTC
d_gene: .; v_gene: TRBV10-3; j_gene: TRBJ1-3; CDR3aa: CAIQGAGAGNTIYF; CDR3nt: TGTGCCATCCAAGGGGCAGGGGCTGGAAACACCATATATTTT
d_gene: .; v_gene: TRBV7-9; j_gene: TRBJ1-2; CDR3aa: CASRGTVGGYTF; CDR3nt: TGTGCCAGCAGGGGGACTGTGGGCGGCTACACCTTC
d_gene: TRBD1; v_gene: TRBV11-2; j_gene: TRBJ1-1; CDR3aa: CASSPDRVVTEAFF; CDR3nt: TGTGCCAGCAGCCCTGACAGGGTTGTCACTGAAGCTTTCTTT
d_gene: TRBD2; v_gene: TRBV5-4; j_gene: TRBJ2-7; CDR3aa: CASSLTSGYEQYF; CDR3nt: TGTGCCAGCAGCTTAACTAGCGGCTACGAGCAGTACTTC
d_gene: TRBD1; v_gene: TRBV18; j_gene: TRBJ1-3; CDR3aa: CASSPRDRPNSFAGNTIYF; CDR3nt: TGTGCCAGCTCACCAAGGGACAGGCCGAACAGCTTCGCTGGAAACACCATATATTTT
d_gene: TRBD1; v_gene: TRBV18; j_gene: TRBJ2-7; CDR3aa: CASSPMDRAEQYF; CDR3nt: TGTGCCAGCTCCCCTATGGACAGGGCTGAGCAGTACTTC
d_gene: TRBD1; v_gene: TRBV6-5; j_gene: TRBJ1-6; CDR3aa: CASSQTGAVSPLHF; CDR3nt: TGTGCCAGCAGCCAGACAGGGGCGGTTTCACCCCTCCACTTT
d_gene: TRBD2; v_gene: TRBV30; j_gene: TRBJ2-1; CDR3aa: CAWSVRTSGRIEQFF; CDR3nt: TGTGCCTGGAGTGTACGGACTAGCGGGAGGATTGAGCAGTTCTTC
d_gene: .; v_gene: TRBV11-2; j_gene: TRBJ2-7; CDR3aa: CASSLITFDEQYF; CDR3nt: TGTGCCAGCAGCTTGATTACTTTTGACGAGCAGTACTTC
d_gene: TRBD1; v_gene: TRBV19; j_gene: TRBJ1-2; CDR3aa: CASSIGQGLNYGYTF; CDR3nt: TGTGCCAGTAGTATAGGACAGGGTCTCAACTATGGCTACACCTTC
d_gene: .; v_gene: TRBV7-9; j_gene: TRBJ1-1; CDR3aa: CASSPGWTEAFF; CDR3nt: TGTGCCAGCAGCCCCGGGTGGACTGAAGCTTTCTTT
d_gene: .; v_gene: TRBV7-2; j_gene: TRBJ2-5; CDR3aa: CASRSGNLETQYF; CDR3nt: TGTGCCAGCAGGTCGGGGAATCTAGAGACCCAGTACTTC
d_gene: TRBD2; v_gene: TRBV2; j_gene: TRBJ2-5; CDR3aa: CASSGSGRWGETQYF; CDR3nt: TGTGCCAGCAGCGGCAGCGGGAGGTGGGGAGAGACCCAGTACTTC
d_gene: .; v_gene: TRBV11-3; j_gene: TRBJ2-1; CDR3aa: CASSLRQNNEQFF; CDR3nt: TGTGCCAGCAGCTTACGACAGAACAATGAGCAGTTCTTC
d_gene: .; v_gene: TRBV30; j_gene: TRBJ2-7; CDR3aa: CACQYSGASYEQYF; CDR3nt: TGTGCCTGCCAATATAGCGGAGCCTCCTACGAGCAGTACTTC
d_gene: .; v_gene: TRBV6-6; j_gene: TRBJ2-1; CDR3aa: CASSYSRQDSYNEQFF; CDR3nt: TGTGCCAGCAGTTATTCAAGACAGGACTCCTACAATGAGCAGTTCTTC
d_gene: TRBD1; v_gene: TRBV4-1; j_gene: TRBJ2-1; CDR3aa: CASSPLDRGLYNEQFF; CDR3nt: TGCGCCAGCAGCCCCTTGGACAGGGGGCTGTACAATGAGCAGTTCTTC
d_gene: TRBD2; v_gene: TRBV5-6; j_gene: TRBJ2-5; CDR3aa: CASFRGEQETQYF; CDR3nt: TGTGCCAGCTTCCGGGGGGAGCAAGAGACCCAGTACTTC
d_gene: .; v_gene: TRBV19; j_gene: TRBJ2-1; CDR3aa: CASMRGPSYNEQFF; CDR3nt: TGTGCCAGTATGCGGGGGCCCTCCTACAATGAGCAGTTCTTC
d_gene: .; v_gene: TRBV7-6; j_gene: TRBJ2-7; CDR3aa: CASSLGPGTYEQYF; CDR3nt: TGTGCCAGCAGCTTAGGACCAGGGACCTACGAGCAGTACTTC
d_gene: .; v_gene: TRBV4-1; j_gene: TRBJ2-1; CDR3aa: CASSPLDFQGGEQFF; CDR3nt: TGCGCCAGCAGCCCTTTGGACTTTCAAGGGGGTGAGCAGTTCTTC
d_gene: TRBD2; v_gene: TRBV27; j_gene: TRBJ2-1; CDR3aa: CASISGNSNEQFF; CDR3nt: TGTGCCAGCATAAGCGGGAACTCCAATGAGCAGTTCTTC
d_gene: .; v_gene: TRBV6-5; j_gene: TRBJ1-2; CDR3aa: CASSYSLRGSYGYTF; CDR3nt: TGTGCCAGCAGTTACTCGTTGCGGGGGAGCTATGGCTACACCTTC
d_gene: .; v_gene: TRBV4-2; j_gene: TRBJ1-4; CDR3aa: CASSQMVQGSNEKLFF; CDR3nt: TGTGCCAGCAGCCAAATGGTACAGGGATCTAATGAAAAACTGTTTTTT
d_gene: .; v_gene: TRBV7-2; j_gene: TRBJ1-2; CDR3aa: CASSLGGMRGYTF; CDR3nt: TGTGCCAGCAGCTTAGGAGGGATGCGGGGCTACACCTTC
d_gene: TRBD1; v_gene: TRBV5-1; j_gene: TRBJ1-1; CDR3aa: CASTLGRQIRDRGLSDTEAFF; CDR3nt: TGCGCCAGCACGCTCGGGCGACAGATCCGGGACAGGGGGCTCTCGGACACTGAAGCTTTCTTT
d_gene: .; v_gene: TRBV14; j_gene: TRBJ1-1; CDR3aa: CASSLLQGNTEAFF; CDR3nt: TGTGCCAGCAGCCTTCTTCAGGGGAACACTGAAGCTTTCTTT